This T cell receptor (beta chain) was identified during a study of T and B cells in COVID-19 patients. Background on the study: Peripheral blood came from COVID-19 patients with active infection or after recovery. General observations from the study: The recovered cohort had about 2,300 exclusive TCR clusters, including about 31 low generation probability clusters.

TRB rearrangements were amplified by multiplex PCR with BIOMED2 TRB-A/B primers. TCRdb reanalysed the multiplex PCR reads using MiXCR and keeps one entry per CDR3 protein. The profile covers approximately 4,100 distinct CDR3 sequences, with around 23% appearing a single time and around 28% taken by the ten largest. This clonotype is medium-sized in the sample. The target antigen is unknown. With 6 bases clipped from V and 4 bases from J, the junction kept 9 bases outside the gene matches. CDR1 and CDR2 (germline): MNHEY, SVGAGI. This CDR3 has 16 amino acids. Blood genomic DNA input for TRB amplification was about 250-500 ng.

J is TRBJ2-7 and V is TRBV6-5, with 13 positions matching TRBD2. Specimen: blood. The TCR originated in a human donor with active COVID-19. CDR3 coding DNA: TGTGCCAGCAGCCCACCTGGACTAGCGGGGGCTTACGAGCAGTACTTC. It translates to CASSPPGLAGAYEQYF.